This TCR beta chain was sequenced in a study of T-cell reconstitution after alpha-beta-depleted transplantation in children. CDR3 length: 13 amino acids. In germline, CDR1 is LNHNV, CDR2 YYDKDF (reference sequence). Trimming took off 6 bases at V and 0 bases at J, with 6 bases between the two ends. The TCRbeta library was prepared with unique molecular identifiers. TCRdb re-called the PCR reads through MiXCR, storing one row per CDR3 protein. The sample lists about 900,000 distinct CDR3 sequences; around 30% were seen once. The chain joins TRBV15 to TRBJ2-4; no firm D call. The starting material was PBMCs, mostly from graft donor cells, obtained 360 days after TCRalphabeta/CD19-depleted stem cell transplant. The TCR comes from a boy under two years old who had a stem cell transplant for SCID, so the T cells may come from the graft donor. CDR3 amino acids: CATSYLAKNIQYF. In DNA, the CDR3 is TGTGCCACCAGTTACTTAGCCAAAAACATTCAGTACTTC. Full variable domain (remainder filled in from reference TRBV15 and TRBJ2-4): DAMVIQNPRYQVTQFGKPVTLSCSQTLNHNVMYWYQQKSSQAPKLLFHYYDKDFNNEADTPDNFQSRRPNTSFCFLDIRSPGLGDTAMYLCATSYLAKNIQYFGAGTRLSVL.